The clone carrying this TCR beta chain has just a few counts. Trimming took off 6 bases at V and 0 bases at J, with 18 bases between the two ends. The germline gives CDR1 PRHDT, CDR2 FYEKMQ (reference sequence). This CDR3 region has 17 residues. Building the TCR beta libraries relied on iRepertoire HTBI primers, and CDR3 regions underwent Arm-PCR. TCRdb called the multiplex PCR reads again in MiXCR, with one record for every CDR3 protein. The data contain 400,000 to 550,000 distinct CDR3 sequences, under 15% of them singletons. These data are taken from a study of regulatory T cells in long-lasting Graves disease. Stated time point: newly diagnosed GD, antithyroid drugs for less than 3 months. Scientists built the TCR library using RNA that was extracted from PBMCs. This sample also belongs to another study, concerning T cells in Graves' hyperthyroidism and ophthalmopathy. This second study says: The study excluded patients with uncontrolled infection, other autoimmune disease, pregnancy or lactation.

The material sequenced was peripheral blood mononuclear cells (PBMCs), taken at new diagnosis, from a patient treated with antithyroid drugs. This TCR was sampled from a woman in her thirties with Graves disease. The V call is TRBV13, the J call TRBJ2-4, with a tentative D call TRBD2 (6 bases). CDR3 nucleotide sequence: TGTGCCAGCAGACGCAAATTAGCGGATCTAGCCAAAAACATTCAGTACTTC. This gives the protein CASRRKLADLAKNIQYF.